The source of this TCR beta chain is a study of blood T cell repertoires in COVID-19. Study in general: T cells, B-cell-depleted T cells, or PBMCs supplied cDNA or gDNA.

Clinical histories supplied by participants themselves formed the basis of cohort assignment. Authors' data handling: Quantification of nucleated cells was approximated via reference gene primer amplification. The repertoire was sequenced with immunoSEQ multiplex PCR; TCRdb's copy has only in-frame clones and lacks some. That table supplies the V and J calls and clone size; D and trimming were determined from the DNA. The data hold about 260,000 clones, with approximately 90% observed a single time. This CDR3 spans 16 amino acids. V was pared by 2 bases and J by 0 bases, with 2 bases of the junction left unmatched. Per the germline V gene, CDR1 is MNHNS and CDR2 is SASEGT. This clone appeared a single time.

The chain links TRBV6-1 to TRBJ2-1, with 9 nucleotides matching TRBD2. The TCR originated in a woman aged 30 to 39 with acute COVID-19. The sample taken for sequencing was PBMCs or T cells enriched from blood (not recorded which). The CDR3 DNA follows: TGTGCCAGCAGTGAATCACTAGCGGGCTCCTACAATGAGCAGTTCTTC. It specifies CASSESLAGSYNEQFF.